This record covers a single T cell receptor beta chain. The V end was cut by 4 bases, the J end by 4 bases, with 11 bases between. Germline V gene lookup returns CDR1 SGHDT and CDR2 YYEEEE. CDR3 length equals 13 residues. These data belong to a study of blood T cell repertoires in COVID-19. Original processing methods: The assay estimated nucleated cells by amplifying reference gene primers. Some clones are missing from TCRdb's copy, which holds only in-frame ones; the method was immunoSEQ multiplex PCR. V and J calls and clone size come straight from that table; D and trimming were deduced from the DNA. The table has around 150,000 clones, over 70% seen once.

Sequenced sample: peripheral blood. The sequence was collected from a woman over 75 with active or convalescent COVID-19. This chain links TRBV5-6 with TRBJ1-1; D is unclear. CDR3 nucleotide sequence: TGTGCCAGCAGCAGAGCCTTGAGCACTGAAGCTTTCTTT. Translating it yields CASSRALSTEAFF.